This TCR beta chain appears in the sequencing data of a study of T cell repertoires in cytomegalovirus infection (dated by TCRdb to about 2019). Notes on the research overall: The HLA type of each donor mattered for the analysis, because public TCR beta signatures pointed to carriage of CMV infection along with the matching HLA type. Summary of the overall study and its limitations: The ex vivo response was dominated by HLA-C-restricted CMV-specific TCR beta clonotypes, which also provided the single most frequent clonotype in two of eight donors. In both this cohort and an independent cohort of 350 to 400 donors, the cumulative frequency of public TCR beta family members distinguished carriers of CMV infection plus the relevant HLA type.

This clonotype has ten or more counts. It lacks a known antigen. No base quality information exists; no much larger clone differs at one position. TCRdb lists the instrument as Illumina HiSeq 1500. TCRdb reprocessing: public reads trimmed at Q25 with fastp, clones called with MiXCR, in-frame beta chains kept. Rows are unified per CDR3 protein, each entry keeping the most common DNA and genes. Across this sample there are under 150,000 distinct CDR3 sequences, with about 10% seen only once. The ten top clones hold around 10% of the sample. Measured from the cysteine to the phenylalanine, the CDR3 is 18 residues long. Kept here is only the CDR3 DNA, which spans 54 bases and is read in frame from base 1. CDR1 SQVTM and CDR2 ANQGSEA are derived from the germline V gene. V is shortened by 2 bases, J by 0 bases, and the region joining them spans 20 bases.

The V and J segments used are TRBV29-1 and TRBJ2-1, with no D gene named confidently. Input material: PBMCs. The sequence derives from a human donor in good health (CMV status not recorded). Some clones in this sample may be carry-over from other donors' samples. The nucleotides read TGCAGCGTTGAATTCCCCCCGGACGGGTACCGCTCCTACAATGAGCAGTTCTTC. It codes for CSVEFPPDGYRSYNEQFF.